This T cell receptor beta chain was identified in a study of blood T cell repertoires in COVID-19. Study background: T cells, B-cell-depleted T cells, or PBMCs supplied cDNA or gDNA.

Germline values: CDR1 MNHEY, CDR2 SVGAGI. The junction had 6 bases not matched to a gene; V was cut back by 3 bases and J by 2 bases. This CDR3 has 15 amino acids. The method was immunoSEQ multiplex PCR; TCRdb's version includes in-frame clones alone and lacks a portion of them. The sample records about 100,000 clones, more than 75% being singletons. The source material was peripheral blood. The clonotype was recovered from a human donor in a cohort sampled during active COVID-19. The chain couples TRBV6-5 to TRBJ1-2; 7 nucleotides agree with TRBD1. Here the CDR3 reads CASSYRLQGNYGYTF. The CDR3 region has the DNA TGTGCCAGCAGTTATCGTTTACAGGGGAACTATGGCTACACCTTC.